This T cell receptor (beta chain) was captured in a study of blood T cell repertoires in COVID-19. The overall study: Sources were T cells, B-cell-depleted T cells, or PBMCs; the material itself was cDNA or gDNA.

Trimming took 5 bases from V and 4 from J; bases not matched to a gene: 19. CDR1 is LNHDA, CDR2 SQIVND, per germline (reference sequence). This CDR3 has 19 residues. Original data processing: Amplified reference gene primers provided the basis for estimating nucleated cell counts. Clones were sequenced by immunoSEQ multiplex PCR, and TCRdb holds only the in-frame ones, with some missing. The V and J calls and clone size are taken from that table; D and trimming were inferred from the DNA. The sample lists 150,000 to 200,000 clones; roughly 80% were seen once. The rearrangement links TRBV19 to TRBJ2-1; 8 bases match TRBD2. The TCR was taken from a man aged 45-65 years who had recovered from COVID-19. Source material: peripheral blood. CDR3 protein: CASSVTEFGSGAGYNEQFF. Written as DNA, the CDR3 is TGTGCCAGTAGTGTGACAGAGTTTGGTAGCGGGGCCGGTTACAATGAGCAGTTCTTC.